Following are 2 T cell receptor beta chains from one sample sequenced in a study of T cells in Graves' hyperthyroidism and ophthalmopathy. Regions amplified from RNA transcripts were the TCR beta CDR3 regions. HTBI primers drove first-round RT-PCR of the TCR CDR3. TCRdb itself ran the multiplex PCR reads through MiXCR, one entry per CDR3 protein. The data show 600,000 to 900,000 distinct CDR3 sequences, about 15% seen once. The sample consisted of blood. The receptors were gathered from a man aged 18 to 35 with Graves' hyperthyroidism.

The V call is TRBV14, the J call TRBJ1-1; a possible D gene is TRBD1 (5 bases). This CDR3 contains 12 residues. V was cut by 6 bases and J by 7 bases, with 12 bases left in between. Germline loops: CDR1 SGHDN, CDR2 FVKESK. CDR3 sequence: CASRPDRDEAFF. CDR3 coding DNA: TGTGCCAGCAGACCAGACAGAGATGAAGCTTTCTTT.

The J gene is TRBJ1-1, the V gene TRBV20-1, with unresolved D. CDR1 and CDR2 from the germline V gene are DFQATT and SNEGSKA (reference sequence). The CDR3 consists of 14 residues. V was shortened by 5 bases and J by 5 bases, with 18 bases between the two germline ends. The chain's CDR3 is CSAHTGGPRTEAFF. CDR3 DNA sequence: TGCAGTGCTCACACGGGAGGTCCGAGGACTGAAGCTTTCTTT.